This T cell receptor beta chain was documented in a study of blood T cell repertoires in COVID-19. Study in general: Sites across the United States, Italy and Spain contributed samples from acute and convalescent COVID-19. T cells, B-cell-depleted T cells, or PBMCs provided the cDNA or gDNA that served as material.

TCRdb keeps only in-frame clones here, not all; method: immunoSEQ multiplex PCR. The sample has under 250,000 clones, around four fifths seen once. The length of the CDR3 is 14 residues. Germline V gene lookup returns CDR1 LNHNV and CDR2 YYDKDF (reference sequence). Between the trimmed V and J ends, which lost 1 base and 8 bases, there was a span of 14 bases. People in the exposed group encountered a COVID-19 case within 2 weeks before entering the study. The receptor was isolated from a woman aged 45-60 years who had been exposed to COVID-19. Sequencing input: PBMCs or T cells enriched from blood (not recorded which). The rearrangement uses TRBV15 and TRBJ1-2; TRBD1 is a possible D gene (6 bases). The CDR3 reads CATSRGGTGMGYTF. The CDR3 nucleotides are TGTGCCACCAGCAGAGGGGGTACAGGGATGGGCTACACCTTC.